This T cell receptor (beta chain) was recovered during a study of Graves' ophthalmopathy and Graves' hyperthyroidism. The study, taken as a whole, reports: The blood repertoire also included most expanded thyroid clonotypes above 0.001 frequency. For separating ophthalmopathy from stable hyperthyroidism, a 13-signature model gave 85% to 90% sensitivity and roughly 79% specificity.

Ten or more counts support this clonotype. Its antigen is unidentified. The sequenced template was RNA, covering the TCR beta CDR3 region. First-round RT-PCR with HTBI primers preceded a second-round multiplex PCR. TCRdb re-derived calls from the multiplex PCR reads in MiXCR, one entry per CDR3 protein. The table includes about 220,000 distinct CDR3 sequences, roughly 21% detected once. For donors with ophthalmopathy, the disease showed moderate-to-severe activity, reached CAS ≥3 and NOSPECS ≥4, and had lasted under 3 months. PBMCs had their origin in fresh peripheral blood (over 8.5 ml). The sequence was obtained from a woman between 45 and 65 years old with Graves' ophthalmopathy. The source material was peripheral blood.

The CDR3 DNA reads TGTGCCAGCGGGACCGGACCGTTTACTAATTCACCCCTCCACTTT. Translated: CASGTGPFTNSPLHF. This chain links TRBV6-2 or TRBV6-3 with TRBJ1-6, with a tentative D call TRBD1 (5 bases). CDR3 length: 15 residues. Germline lookup yields CDR1 MNHEY and CDR2 SVGEGT. V was cut by 8 bases and J by 6 bases, with 17 bases left in between.